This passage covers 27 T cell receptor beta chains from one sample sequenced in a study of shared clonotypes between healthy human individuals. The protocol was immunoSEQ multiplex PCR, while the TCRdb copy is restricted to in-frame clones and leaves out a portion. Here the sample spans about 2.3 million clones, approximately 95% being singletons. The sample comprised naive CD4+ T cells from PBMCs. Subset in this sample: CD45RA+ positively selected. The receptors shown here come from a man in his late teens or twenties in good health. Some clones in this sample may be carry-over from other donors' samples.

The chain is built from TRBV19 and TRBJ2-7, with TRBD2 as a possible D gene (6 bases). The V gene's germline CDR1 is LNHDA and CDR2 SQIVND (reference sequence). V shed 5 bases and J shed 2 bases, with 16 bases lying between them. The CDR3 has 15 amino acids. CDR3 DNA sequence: TGTGCCAGTAGTCCCCGAGGTAGCGGCGCCTACGAGCAGTACTTC. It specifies CASSPRGSGAYEQYF.

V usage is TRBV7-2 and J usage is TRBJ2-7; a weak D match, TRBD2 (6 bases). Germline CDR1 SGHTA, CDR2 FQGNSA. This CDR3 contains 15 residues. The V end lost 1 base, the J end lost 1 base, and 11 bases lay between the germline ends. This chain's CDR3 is CASSLGGTLSYEQYF. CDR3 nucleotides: TGTGCCAGCAGCTTAGGCGGGACCCTATCCTACGAGCAGTACTTC.

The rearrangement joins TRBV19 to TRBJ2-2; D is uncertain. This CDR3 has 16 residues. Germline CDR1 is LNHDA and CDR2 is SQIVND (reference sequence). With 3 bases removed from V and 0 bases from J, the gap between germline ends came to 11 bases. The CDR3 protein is CASSMVDMPNTGELFF. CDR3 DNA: TGTGCCAGTAGTATGGTCGACATGCCGAACACCGGGGAGCTGTTTTTT.

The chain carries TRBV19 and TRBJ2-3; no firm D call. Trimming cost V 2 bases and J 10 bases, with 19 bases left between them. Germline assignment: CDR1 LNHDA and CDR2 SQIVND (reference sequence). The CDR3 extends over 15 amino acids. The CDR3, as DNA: TGTGCCAGTAGTATATTCGGCAGGCCCCTCGTCCCGCAGTATTTT. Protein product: CASSIFGRPLVPQYF. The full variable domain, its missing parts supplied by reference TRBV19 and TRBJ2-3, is DGGITQSPKYLFRKEGQNVTLSCEQNLNHDAMYWYRQDPGQGLRLIYYSQIVNDFQKGDIAEGYSVSREKKESFPLTVTSAQKNPTAFYLCASSIFGRPLVPQYFGPGTRLTVL.

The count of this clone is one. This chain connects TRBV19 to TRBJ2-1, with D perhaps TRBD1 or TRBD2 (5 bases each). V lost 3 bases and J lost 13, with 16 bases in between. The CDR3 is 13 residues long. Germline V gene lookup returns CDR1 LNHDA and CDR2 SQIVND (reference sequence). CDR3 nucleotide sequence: TGTGCCAGTAGTATCCTGGGGGTTACACCCCAGTTCTTC. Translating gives CASSILGVTPQFF.

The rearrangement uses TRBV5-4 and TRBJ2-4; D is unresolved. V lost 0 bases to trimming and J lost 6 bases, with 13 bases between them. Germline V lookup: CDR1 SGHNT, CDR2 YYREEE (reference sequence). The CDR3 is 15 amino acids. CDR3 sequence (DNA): TGTGCCAGCAGCTTGGATGGTCTGAGTGGAAACATTCAGTACTTC. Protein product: CASSLDGLSGNIQYF.

The CDR3 nucleotides read TGTGCCAGCAGTTACTTGGGGGGCGGAAACACCGGGGAGCTGTTTTTT. It is translated as CASSYLGGGNTGELFF. The chain has TRBV6-5 and TRBJ2-2; D assignment may be TRBD1 or TRBD2 (6 bases each). The germline CDR1 and CDR2 sequences are MNHEY and SVGAGI. The CDR3 sequence is 16 residues long. V shed 1 base and J shed 2 bases, with 11 bases lying between them.

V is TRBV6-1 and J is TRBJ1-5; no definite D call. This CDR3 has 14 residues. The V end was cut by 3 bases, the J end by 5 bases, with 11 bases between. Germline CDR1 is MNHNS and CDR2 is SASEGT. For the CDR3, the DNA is TGTGCCAGCAGTGATCTTTGGCTAGATCAGCCCCAGCATTTT. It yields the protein CASSDLWLDQPQHF.

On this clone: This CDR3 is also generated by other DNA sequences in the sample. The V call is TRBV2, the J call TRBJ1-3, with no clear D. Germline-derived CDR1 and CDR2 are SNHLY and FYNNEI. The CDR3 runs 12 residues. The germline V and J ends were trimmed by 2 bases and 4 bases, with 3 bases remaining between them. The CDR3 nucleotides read TGTGCCAGCAGTGAATCGGGAAACACCATATATTTT. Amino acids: CASSESGNTIYF.

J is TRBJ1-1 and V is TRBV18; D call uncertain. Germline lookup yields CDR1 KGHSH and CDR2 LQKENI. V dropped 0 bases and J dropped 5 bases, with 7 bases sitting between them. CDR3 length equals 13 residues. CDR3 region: CASSPPERTEAFF. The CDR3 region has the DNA TGTGCCAGCTCACCACCTGAGAGAACTGAAGCTTTCTTT.

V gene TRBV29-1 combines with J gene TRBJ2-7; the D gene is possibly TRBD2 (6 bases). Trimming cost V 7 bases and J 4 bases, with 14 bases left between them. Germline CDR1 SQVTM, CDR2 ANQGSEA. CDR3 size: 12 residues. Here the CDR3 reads CSAGRGRYEQYF. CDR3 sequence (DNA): TGCAGCGCCGGACGGGGGAGGTACGAGCAGTACTTC.

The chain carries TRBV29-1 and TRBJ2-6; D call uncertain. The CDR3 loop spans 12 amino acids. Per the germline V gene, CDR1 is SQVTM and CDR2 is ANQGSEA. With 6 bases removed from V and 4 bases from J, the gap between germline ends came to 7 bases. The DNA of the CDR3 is TGCAGCGTCCATTCCGGGGCCAACGTCCTGACTTTC. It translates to CSVHSGANVLTF. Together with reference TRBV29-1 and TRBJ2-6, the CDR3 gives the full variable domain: SAVISQKPSRDICQRGTSLTIQCQVDSQVTMMFWYRQQPGQSLTLIATANQGSEATYESGFVIDKFPISRPNLTFSTLTVSNMSPEDSSIYLCSVHSGANVLTFGAGSRLTVL.

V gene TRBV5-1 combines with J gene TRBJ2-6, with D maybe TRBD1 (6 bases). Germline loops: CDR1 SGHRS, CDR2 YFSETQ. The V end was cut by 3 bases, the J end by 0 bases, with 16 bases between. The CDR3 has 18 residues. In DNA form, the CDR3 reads TGCGCCAGCAGCTCAGCCCCAGGGGACATCTCTGGGGCCAACGTCCTGACTTTC. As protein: CASSSAPGDISGANVLTF.

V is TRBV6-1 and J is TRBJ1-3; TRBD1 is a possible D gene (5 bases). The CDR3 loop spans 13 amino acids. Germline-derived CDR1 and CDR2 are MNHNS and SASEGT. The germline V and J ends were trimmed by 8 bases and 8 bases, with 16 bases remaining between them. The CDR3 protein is CASGLPGTDTIYF. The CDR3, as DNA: TGTGCCAGCGGTTTGCCAGGGACGGACACCATATATTTT.

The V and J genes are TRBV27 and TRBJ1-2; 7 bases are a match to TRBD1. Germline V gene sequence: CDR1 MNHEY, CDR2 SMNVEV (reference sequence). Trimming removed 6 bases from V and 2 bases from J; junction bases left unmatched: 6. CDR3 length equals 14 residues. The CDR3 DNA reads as TGTGCCAGCAGGCCAGGACAGGCCAACTATGGCTACACCTTC. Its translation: CASRPGQANYGYTF.

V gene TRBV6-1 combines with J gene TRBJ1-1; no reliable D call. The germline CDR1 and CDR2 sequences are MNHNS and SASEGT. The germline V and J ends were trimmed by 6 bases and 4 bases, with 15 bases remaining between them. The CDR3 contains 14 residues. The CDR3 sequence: CASSDEMSATEAFF. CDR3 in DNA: TGTGCCAGCAGCGATGAAATGTCTGCCACTGAAGCTTTCTTT.

The DNA for the CDR3 is TGTGCCAGCAGTGAGGACCGACGCAGCTCTGGAAACACCATATATTTT. This gives the protein CASSEDRRSSGNTIYF. The chain is built from TRBV25-1 and TRBJ1-3; D is uncertain. The CDR3 extends over 16 amino acids. CDR1 and CDR2 (germline): MGHDK, SYGVNS. With 3 bases removed from V and 0 bases from J, the gap between germline ends came to 12 bases.

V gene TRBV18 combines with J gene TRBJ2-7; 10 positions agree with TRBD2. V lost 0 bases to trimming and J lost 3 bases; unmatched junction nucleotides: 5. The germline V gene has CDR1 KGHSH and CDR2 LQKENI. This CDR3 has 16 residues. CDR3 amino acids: CASSPPSPSGSYEQYF. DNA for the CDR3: TGTGCCAGCTCACCACCATCGCCTAGCGGGAGCTACGAGCAGTACTTC. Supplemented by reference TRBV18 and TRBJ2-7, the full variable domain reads NAGVMQNPRHLVRRRGQEARLRCSPMKGHSHVYWYRQLPEEGLKFMVYLQKENIIDESGMPKERFSAEFPKEGPSILRIQQVVRGDSAAYFCASSPPSPSGSYEQYFGPGTRLTVT.

This CDR3 is CASSLGGAGVEKLFF. The CDR3 DNA is TGTGCCAGCAGTTTAGGGGGGGCAGGAGTCGAAAAACTGTTTTTT. V usage is TRBV28 and J usage is TRBJ1-4; possible D gene TRBD1, 6 bases. Germline CDR1 MDHEN, CDR2 SYDVKM. The V gene lost 2 bases and the J gene lost 8 bases, with 15 bases spanning the gap. CDR3 length: 15 amino acids.

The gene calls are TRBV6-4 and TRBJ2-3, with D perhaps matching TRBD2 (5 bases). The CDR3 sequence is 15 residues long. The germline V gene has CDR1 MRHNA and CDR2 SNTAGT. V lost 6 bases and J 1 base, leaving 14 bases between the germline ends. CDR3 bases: TGTGCCAGCAGCCCCGGGAAGGGCGGCACAGATACGCAGTATTTT. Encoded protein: CASSPGKGGTDTQYF.

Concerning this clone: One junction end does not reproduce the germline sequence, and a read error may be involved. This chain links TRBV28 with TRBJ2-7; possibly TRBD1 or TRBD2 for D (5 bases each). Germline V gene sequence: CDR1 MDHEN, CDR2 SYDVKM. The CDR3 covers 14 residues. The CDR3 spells CASSLGTAPYAQYF. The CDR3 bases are TGTGCCAGCAGTTTAGGGACGGCCCCTTACGCGCAGTACTTC.

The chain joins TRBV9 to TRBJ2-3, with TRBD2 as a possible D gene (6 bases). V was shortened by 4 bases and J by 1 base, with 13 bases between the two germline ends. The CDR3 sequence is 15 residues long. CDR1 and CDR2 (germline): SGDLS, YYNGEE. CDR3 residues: CASSPQWGGTDTQYF. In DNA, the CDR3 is TGTGCCAGCAGCCCCCAATGGGGGGGCACAGATACGCAGTATTTT.

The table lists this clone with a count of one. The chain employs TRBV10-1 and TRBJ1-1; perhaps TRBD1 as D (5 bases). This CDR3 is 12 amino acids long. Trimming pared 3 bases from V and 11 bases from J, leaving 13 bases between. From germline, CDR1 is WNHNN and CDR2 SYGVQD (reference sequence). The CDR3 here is CASSDQGSEAFF. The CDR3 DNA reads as TGCGCCAGCAGTGACCAGGGAAGCGAGGCTTTCTTT.

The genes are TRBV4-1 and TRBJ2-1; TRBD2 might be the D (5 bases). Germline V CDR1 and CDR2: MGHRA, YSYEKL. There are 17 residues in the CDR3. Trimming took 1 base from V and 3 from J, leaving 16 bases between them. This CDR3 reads CASSQGLARSFYNEQFF. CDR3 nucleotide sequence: TGCGCCAGCAGCCAAGGGCTAGCTCGGTCCTTCTACAATGAGCAGTTCTTC.

CDR3 amino acids: CAWRDVLAGPGEQFF. CDR3 nucleotides: TGTGCCTGGAGGGACGTACTAGCGGGACCGGGCGAGCAGTTCTTC. The chain joins TRBV30 to TRBJ2-1; 10 nucleotides line up with TRBD2. V shed 3 bases, J shed 10 bases, and the junction held 12 bases outside the gene matches. This CDR3 spans 15 amino acids. CDR1 GTSNPN and CDR2 SVGIG come from the germline V gene (reference sequence).

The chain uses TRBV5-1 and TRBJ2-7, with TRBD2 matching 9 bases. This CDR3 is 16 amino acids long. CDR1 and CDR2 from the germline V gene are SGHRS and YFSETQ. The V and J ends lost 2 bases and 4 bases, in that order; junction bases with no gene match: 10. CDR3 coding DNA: TGCGCCAGCAGCTTAGGCGTGGCGGGAGGGCTTTACGAGCAGTACTTC. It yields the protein CASSLGVAGGLYEQYF.

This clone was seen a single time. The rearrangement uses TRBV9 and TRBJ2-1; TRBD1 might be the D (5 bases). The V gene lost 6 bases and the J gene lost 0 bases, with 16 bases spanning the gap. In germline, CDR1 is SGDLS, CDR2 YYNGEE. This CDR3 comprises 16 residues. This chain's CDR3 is CASTVGRTSSYNEQFF. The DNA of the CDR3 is TGTGCCAGCACCGTGGGGCGGACGAGCTCCTACAATGAGCAGTTCTTC.